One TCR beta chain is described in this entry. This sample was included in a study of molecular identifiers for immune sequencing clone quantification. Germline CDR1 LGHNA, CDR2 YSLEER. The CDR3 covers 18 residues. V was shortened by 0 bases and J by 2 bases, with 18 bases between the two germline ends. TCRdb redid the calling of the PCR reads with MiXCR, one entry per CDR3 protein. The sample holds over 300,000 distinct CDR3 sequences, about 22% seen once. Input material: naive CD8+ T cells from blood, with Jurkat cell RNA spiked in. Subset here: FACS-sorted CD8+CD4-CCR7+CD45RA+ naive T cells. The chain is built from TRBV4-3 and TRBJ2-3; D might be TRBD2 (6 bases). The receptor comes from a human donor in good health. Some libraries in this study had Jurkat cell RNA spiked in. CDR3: CASSQDDGSPGDTDTQYF. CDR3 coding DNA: TGCGCCAGCAGCCAAGATGATGGTTCTCCGGGAGACACAGATACGCAGTATTTT.